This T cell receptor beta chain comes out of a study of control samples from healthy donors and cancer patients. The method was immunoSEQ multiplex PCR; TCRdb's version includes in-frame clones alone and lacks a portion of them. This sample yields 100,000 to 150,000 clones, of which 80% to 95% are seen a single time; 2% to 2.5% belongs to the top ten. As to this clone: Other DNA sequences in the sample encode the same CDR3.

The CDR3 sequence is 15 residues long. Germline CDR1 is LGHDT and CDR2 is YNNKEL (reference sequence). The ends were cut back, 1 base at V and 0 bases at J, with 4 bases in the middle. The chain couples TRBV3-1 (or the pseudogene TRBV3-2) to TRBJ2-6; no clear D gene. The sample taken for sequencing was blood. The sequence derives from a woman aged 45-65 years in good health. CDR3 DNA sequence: TGTGCCAGCAGCCAAGGAGTCTCTGGGGCCAACGTCCTGACTTTC. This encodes CASSQGVSGANVLTF.